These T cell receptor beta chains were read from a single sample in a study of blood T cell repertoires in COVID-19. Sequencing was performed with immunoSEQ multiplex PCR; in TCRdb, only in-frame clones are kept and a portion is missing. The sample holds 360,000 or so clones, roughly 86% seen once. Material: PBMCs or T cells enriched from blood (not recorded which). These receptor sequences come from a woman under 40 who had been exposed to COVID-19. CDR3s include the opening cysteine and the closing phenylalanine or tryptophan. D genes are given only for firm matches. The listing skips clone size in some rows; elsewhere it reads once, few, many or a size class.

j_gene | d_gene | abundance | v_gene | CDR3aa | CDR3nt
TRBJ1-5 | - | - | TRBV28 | CASSLVGSEQPQHF | TGTGCCAGCAGTCTCGTGGGGAGCGAGCAGCCCCAGCATTTT
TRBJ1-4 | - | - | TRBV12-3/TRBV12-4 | CASSPRNEKLFF | TGTGCCAGCAGCCCCCGTAATGAAAAACTGTTTTTT
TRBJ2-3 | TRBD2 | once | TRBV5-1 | CASRLAGGDADTQYF | TGCGCCAGCAGGCTAGCGGGAGGCGATGCAGATACGCAGTATTTT
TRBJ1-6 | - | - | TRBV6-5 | CASTVSRASLHF | TGTGCCAGCACAGTGAGCAGGGCGAGCCTCCACTTT
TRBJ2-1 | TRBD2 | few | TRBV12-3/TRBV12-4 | CASRSGAGEQFF | TGTGCCAGCCGGTCGGGAGCGGGGGAGCAGTTCTTC
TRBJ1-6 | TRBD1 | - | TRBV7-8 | CASSFSGTGGNSPLHF | TGTGCCAGCAGCTTTTCCGGGACAGGGGGGAATTCACCCCTCCACTTT
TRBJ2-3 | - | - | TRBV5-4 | CASSLRGAGSTDTQYF | TGTGCCAGCAGCTTGCGGGGGGCGGGTAGCACAGATACGCAGTATTTT
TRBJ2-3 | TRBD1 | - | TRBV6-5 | CASSRTGGTDTQYF | TGTGCCAGCAGTCGGACAGGGGGGACAGATACGCAGTATTTT
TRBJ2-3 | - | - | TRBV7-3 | CASSLLGRTTDTQYF | TGTGCCAGCAGCTTACTGGGGAGGACCACAGATACGCAGTATTTT
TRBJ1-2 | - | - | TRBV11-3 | CASSGGRRPLNYGYTF | TGTGCCAGCAGCGGCGGGAGACGACCTCTAAACTATGGCTACACCTTC
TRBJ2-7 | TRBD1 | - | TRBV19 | CASNPRDRGHEQYF | TGTGCCAGTAATCCGCGGGACAGGGGCCACGAGCAGTACTTC
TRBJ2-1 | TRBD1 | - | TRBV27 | CASSLDRGSYNEQFF | TGTGCCAGCAGTCTCGACAGGGGGTCCTACAATGAGCAGTTCTTC
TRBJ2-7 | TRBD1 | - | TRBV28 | CASTPSGTGTYEQYF | TGTGCCAGCACTCCGTCCGGGACAGGGACCTACGAGCAGTACTTC
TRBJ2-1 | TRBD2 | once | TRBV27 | CASSLAGVYEQFF | TGTGCCAGCAGCCTAGCGGGAGTTTATGAGCAGTTCTTC